A single sample is the source of the 15 T cell receptor beta chains below, sequenced in a study of blood T cell repertoires in COVID-19. Sequencing was performed with immunoSEQ multiplex PCR; in TCRdb, only in-frame clones are kept and a portion is missing. Of about 98,000 clones in the sample, about 85% are singletons; the top ten hold about 5%. Sequencing input: peripheral blood. The receptors come from a man between 65 and 85 years old with acute or convalescent COVID-19.

The chain has TRBV5-1 and TRBJ1-4, with 8 bases identical to TRBD1. CDR1 SGHRS and CDR2 YFSETQ come from the germline V gene. The CDR3 covers 14 residues. V trimming: 4 bases; J trimming: 7 bases; junction bases outside the gene matches: 6. The CDR3 loop is CASSMGQEGEKLFF. DNA for the CDR3: TGCGCCAGCAGCATGGGACAGGAAGGTGAAAAACTGTTTTTT. The complete variable domain, with remaining parts taken from reference TRBV5-1 and TRBJ1-4, reads KAGVTQTPRYLIKTRGQQVTLSCSPISGHRSVSWYQQTPGQGLQFLFEYFSETQRNKGNFPGRFSGRQFSNSRSEMNVSTLELGDSALYLCASSMGQEGEKLFFGSGTQLSVL.

V and J are TRBV11-2 and TRBJ2-7, with 9 bases matching TRBD2. Germline loops: CDR1 SGHAT, CDR2 FQNNGV. The CDR3 runs 16 residues. V trimming: 5 bases; J trimming: 3 bases; junction bases outside the gene matches: 11. For the CDR3, the DNA is TGTGCCAGCAGCCCCCTTCGGCGGGGGGGGGACTACGAGCAGTACTTC. It encodes CASSPLRRGGDYEQYF. Combining the CDR3 with reference TRBV11-2 and TRBJ2-7 gives the whole variable domain EAGVAQSPRYKIIEKRQSVAFWCNPISGHATLYWYQQILGQGPKLLIQFQNNGVVDDSQLPKDRFSAERLKGVDSTLKIQPAKLEDSAVYLCASSPLRRGGDYEQYFGPGTRLTVT.

V and J are TRBV2 and TRBJ2-1; D is possibly TRBD2 (6 bases). Germline-derived CDR1 and CDR2 are SNHLY and FYNNEI. Trimming took 7 bases from V and 4 from J, leaving 14 bases between them. There are 14 residues in the CDR3. The CDR3 sequence is CASNRDLNYNEQFF. In nucleotides, the CDR3 is TGTGCCAGCAACCGGGACTTAAATTACAATGAGCAGTTCTTC.

The CDR3 loop reads CASSSPGDTEAFF. CDR3 nucleotides: TGTGCCAGCTCTTCCCCCGGGGACACTGAAGCTTTCTTT. V is TRBV28 and J is TRBJ1-1; D not certain. The CDR3 totals 13 residues. V was cut by 8 bases and J by 3 bases, with 13 bases left in between. Looked up from germline, CDR1 is MDHEN and CDR2 is SYDVKM. Combining the CDR3 with reference TRBV28 and TRBJ1-1 gives the whole variable domain DVKVTQSSRYLVKRTGEKVFLECVQDMDHENMFWYRQDPGLGLRLIYFSYDVKMKEKGDIPEGYSVSREKKERFSLILESASTNQTSMYLCASSSPGDTEAFFGQGTRLTVV.

This clone appeared once. V gene TRBV7-2 combines with J gene TRBJ2-5; 7 nucleotides match TRBD2. The CDR3 is 17 amino acids. V dropped 2 bases and J dropped 4; count of bases not matched to a gene: 13. Germline CDR1 SGHTA, CDR2 FQGNSA. CDR3: CASSLNGASGSGETQYF. The CDR3 DNA follows: TGTGCCAGCAGCTTAAATGGTGCTAGCGGATCGGGAGAGACCCAGTACTTC.

The chain links TRBV28 to TRBJ1-6; tentatively, D is TRBD1 (6 bases). There are 14 residues in the CDR3. Germline loops: CDR1 MDHEN, CDR2 SYDVKM. V lost 5 bases to trimming and J lost 9 bases, with 14 bases between them. DNA of the CDR3: TGTGCCAGCAGTCGGACAGCGAGGGGTTCACCCCTCCACTTT. Its translation is CASSRTARGSPLHF. Complete variable domain (other parts from reference TRBV28 and TRBJ1-6): DVKVTQSSRYLVKRTGEKVFLECVQDMDHENMFWYRQDPGLGLRLIYFSYDVKMKEKGDIPEGYSVSREKKERFSLILESASTNQTSMYLCASSRTARGSPLHFGNGTRLTVT.

The rearrangement uses TRBV6-1 and TRBJ1-2; weak D call: TRBD1 (6 bases). Germline V gene lookup returns CDR1 MNHNS and CDR2 SASEGT. With 2 bases removed from V and 8 bases from J, the gap between germline ends came to 15 bases. This CDR3 is 14 amino acids long. CDR3 nucleotide sequence: TGTGCCAGCAGTGAACGACTCAGGGGTGAAGGCTACACCTTC. Amino acid sequence: CASSERLRGEGYTF.

The V gene is TRBV9, the J gene TRBJ2-1, with a possible D match to TRBD2 (5 bases). Trimming removed 0 bases at V and 10 bases at J, with 20 bases between. The CDR3 totals 16 residues. Looked up from germline, CDR1 is SGDLS and CDR2 is YYNGEE. The DNA of the CDR3 is TGTGCCAGCAGCGTAGCTACTACCTTGGGAGTAGCGGAGCAGTTCTTC. Its protein product is CASSVATTLGVAEQFF.

This chain connects TRBV19 to TRBJ2-3, with a tentative D call TRBD1 (6 bases). This CDR3 region has 14 residues. V lost 1 base and J 3 bases, leaving 8 bases between the germline ends. The germline V gene encodes CDR1 LNHDA and CDR2 SQIVND (reference sequence). CDR3 DNA sequence: TGTGCCAGTAGTATAGCACAGGGAACAGATACGCAGTATTTT. Amino acid sequence: CASSIAQGTDTQYF. Combining the CDR3 with reference TRBV19 and TRBJ2-3 gives the whole variable domain DGGITQSPKYLFRKEGQNVTLSCEQNLNHDAMYWYRQDPGQGLRLIYYSQIVNDFQKGDIAEGYSVSREKKESFPLTVTSAQKNPTAFYLCASSIAQGTDTQYFGPGTRLTVL.

V is TRBV28 and J is TRBJ1-5; no clear D gene. Germline assignment: CDR1 MDHEN and CDR2 SYDVKM. The CDR3 has 15 amino acids. The V gene lost 6 bases and the J gene lost 0 bases, with 12 bases spanning the gap. CDR3 residues: CASRTLQDSNQPQHF. Here the CDR3 DNA reads TGTGCCAGCAGAACGTTACAAGATAGCAATCAGCCCCAGCATTTT.

The genes are TRBV28 and TRBJ1-1, with D perhaps matching TRBD1 (6 bases). CDR1 and CDR2 (germline): MDHEN, SYDVKM. Trimming took off 6 bases at V and 1 base at J, with 9 bases between the two ends. The CDR3 consists of 13 residues. The CDR3 loop reads CASSLGGNTEAFF. In nucleotides, the CDR3 is TGTGCCAGCAGCCTAGGGGGGAACACTGAAGCTTTCTTT.

The chain couples TRBV19 to TRBJ2-5, with 12 bases that match TRBD2. The trim removed 4 bases at V and 5 bases at J, leaving 5 bases unmatched. This CDR3 region has 15 residues. Germline V gene lookup returns CDR1 LNHDA and CDR2 SQIVND (reference sequence). The CDR3 here is CASSTSSGGEETQYF. In nucleotides, the CDR3 is TGTGCCAGTAGTACTTCTAGCGGGGGGGAGGAGACCCAGTACTTC.

This chain connects TRBV7-9 to TRBJ2-6; D ambiguous. This CDR3 region has 15 residues. Germline V gene data show CDR1 as SEHNR and CDR2 as FQNEAQ (reference sequence). The germline V and J ends were trimmed by 5 bases and 0 bases, with 8 bases remaining between them. This CDR3 is CASSGWSSGANVLTF. The CDR3 DNA reads TGTGCCAGCAGCGGATGGAGCTCTGGGGCCAACGTCCTGACTTTC.

This clone was observed a handful of times. The V gene is TRBV7-2, the J gene TRBJ2-3, with TRBD2 matching over 10 bases. Germline-derived CDR1 and CDR2 are SGHTA and FQGNSA. The CDR3 length is 18 residues. Trimming at V came to 1 base and at J to 0 bases, leaving 7 bases not matched to a gene. CDR3 DNA sequence: TGTGCCAGCAGCTTAGGCCCTAGCGGGGGCCCTAGCACAGATACGCAGTATTTT. It encodes CASSLGPSGGPSTDTQYF.

The chain has TRBV9 and TRBJ1-5; D gene ambiguous. The CDR3 extends over 13 amino acids. The V and J ends lost 2 bases and 4 bases respectively, with 7 bases between them. Looked up from germline, CDR1 is SGDLS and CDR2 is YYNGEE. CDR3 in amino acids: CASSVTVNQPQHF. CDR3 coding DNA: TGTGCCAGCAGCGTTACGGTAAATCAGCCCCAGCATTTT.